This TCR beta chain emerged from a study of shared clonotypes between healthy human individuals. The repertoire was sequenced with immunoSEQ multiplex PCR; TCRdb's copy has only in-frame clones and lacks some. This table holds approximately 2.5 million clones, roughly nine tenths found once. CD45RA+ naive and CD45RA-negative memory subsets were separated from CD4+ cells. Whole-study results and caveats: Only a few donors were included, so the genetic and exposure-history diversity represented was limited.

The germline CDR1 and CDR2 sequences are SGDLS and YYNGEE. Trimming took 0 bases from V and 3 from J; bases not matched to a gene: 4. The CDR3 spans 15 residues. In the case of this clone: Its antigen remains unknown.

Material for sequencing was naive CD4+ T cells sorted from blood. Sample subset: CD45RA+ positively selected. This TCR derives from a young man in good health. The chain is built from TRBV9 and TRBJ2-7, with 9 bases fitting TRBD1. CDR3 nucleotide sequence: TGTGCCAGCAGCGTAGAGGGACAGGGTTACTACGAGCAGTACTTC. Protein sequence: CASSVEGQGYYEQYF.